This T cell receptor beta chain was obtained from a study of cytomegalovirus exposure and HLA in healthy donors (dated by TCRdb to 2016 to 2017). Background for the entire study: An earlier analysis of approximately 590 of the donors reported more than 250 Gb of sequence data and some 120 million unique TCR beta sequences from roughly 200 million T cells. Approximately 300 gigabases of sequencing data and around 85 million unique TCR sequences made up an early release that covered roughly 670 HLA-typed donors. Of the roughly 400 genotyped donors, roughly 80% were placed in the genetic ancestry cluster associated with self-reported Caucasian donors. The study was designed to test whether signatures of past pathogen exposure could be identified by cataloging public T cell receptors. The study profiled the T cell repertoires of about 640 subjects by immunosequencing and related them to cytomegalovirus serostatus. In addition to the first cohort of roughly 670 subjects, a separate validation cohort of under 150 different subjects was used. High-throughput TCR immunosequencing, statistical association of individual TCRs with disease status, and machine learning were combined to predict cytomegalovirus infection status. In a later analysis, previously published TCR beta repertoires from several hundred donors were re-analyzed and high-resolution HLA genotyping was added so that TCR occurrence patterns could be studied. The later analysis used no new phenotypic data to find candidate immune exposures, relying instead on TCR beta sequences and their occurrence across donors. An earlier analysis of fewer than 750 of the donors used high-throughput TCR beta sequencing to judge whether each TCR beta V gene segment behaved as functional or pseudogenic. Donor age, sex, ethnicity and CMV serostatus were compiled alongside the repertoire data. In a later genetic analysis, genome-wide SNP genotypes for about 65% of the roughly 670 donors were used, and that subset was treated as a discovery cohort. Every discovery cohort repertoire had been produced on one sequencing platform. HLA typing included class I and class II loci at four-digit resolution. Typing coverage varied by locus: roughly 620-640 donors for A, B, C, DRB1 and DQB1; roughly 560 for DQA1; 606 for DPA1; 450 to 480 for DPB1. Several DR-DQ haplotypes were treated as single units for association and clustering because of strong linkage in the cohort. Among around 400 genotyped donors of the cohort, an average of roughly 240,000 unique TCR beta nucleotide sequences were sequenced per donor, about a sixth of them non-productive. Beyond this particular receptor, the publication reports: Presence/absence analyses assumed roughly uniform sequencing depth across donors, an assumption that may not hold. Compared with equally common non-associated chains, HLA-associated TCR beta chains in a later analysis were more clonally expanded and had lower generation probabilities. Correlated functional status among segregating V segments might be attributable to linkage disequilibrium, but an unknown experimental factor could not be ruled out. HLA typing was unavailable for some donors at each locus, so association tests used only the typed subset. A cluster of highly shared sequence variants was judged likely to represent a technical artifact of the sequencing pipeline. Most CMV-associated TCR beta chains appeared to be HLA-restricted in a later analysis, and the HLA associations seemed to be driven largely by CMV exposure. In a later genetic analysis, fewer N-insertions in productive TCRs were reported among donors in an Asian-associated ancestry cluster than the roughly 700-donor mean. Across donors, most TCR sequences were observed very rarely, whereas some public TCRs were present in many individuals. Fewer than 20 rarely observed V segments, including chromosome 9 orphons, were excluded from the earlier analysis of 550 to 700 of the donors because counts were too low. In a later analysis, around 17,000 TCR beta sequences were associated with specific HLA alleles at a false discovery rate of 0.05. A further reported finding was that TCR beta sequences accurately predicted the HLA-A and HLA-B alleles for most subjects in the first cohort. The study listed 170 or so TCR beta chains as associated with cytomegalovirus. The cohort was sequenced for TCR beta chains only, and without alpha or paired-chain data the features that could be detected were limited. Broadly in line with IMGT annotations, most TCR beta V segments showed up in productive rearrangements about 90% or about 30% of the time in an earlier analysis of around 550 of the donors. A later genetic analysis associated a missense DCLRE1C variant with V-gene and J-gene trimming of TCR beta chains, and an independent cohort replicated the association. Some IMGT-functional V segments, including TRBV6-2 and TRBV6-3, could not be told apart with the 87-base-pair reads, so those segments were excluded. When HLA alleles, especially DR and DQ, strongly co-occurred, attributing TCR associations to individual alleles was difficult. A few of the identified cytomegalovirus-associated TCR beta chains were confirmed in vitro to be specific for cytomegalovirus antigens. Immune exposure information for the cohort was limited to CMV serostatus. Several of the top co-occurrence clusters appeared to be linked to parvovirus B19, influenza, CMV and Epstein-Barr virus, according to a later analysis. In a later analysis, TCR association rates were found to vary across HLA loci, with the most associated TCRs seen for DRB1 alleles and the fewest for HLA-C alleles. Cytomegalovirus status was reported to be diagnosed by the classifier with high specificity and sensitivity in both the original and validation cohorts. The authors suggested that the approach could potentially be extended to other disease states and immunological phenotypes.

Clipping removes 2 bases from V and 6 bases from J, with 9 as the unmatched junction base count. CDR1 is given as GTSNPN and CDR2 as SVGIG, both from the germline V gene (reference sequence). From cysteine to phenylalanine, the CDR3 is 15 amino acids long. The only DNA kept is the CDR3, 45 bases in frame from the first base. The cohort consisted of 600 to 750 healthy bone marrow donors. Cohort members were all nominally healthy when sampled, although unrecorded immune exposures were likely present. The donor tested CMV seropositive and was one of the 289 seropositive cohort members. A peripheral blood sample was provided by each donor, and peripheral blood mononuclear cells were used for TCR beta sequencing. The Qiagen DNeasy Blood Extraction Kit was used to extract genomic DNA from the blood cell samples. Regarding this clone: Its antigen remains unidentified.

The library relied on the immunoSEQ multiplex PCR assay. For the multiplex PCR, a mixture combining 60 forward primers for TCR Vbeta segments and 13 reverse primers for TCR Jbeta segments was used. A multiplex PCR assay on genomic DNA amplified the CDR3 region of rearranged TCR beta genes. Amplified TCR beta libraries were sequenced as 87-base-pair reads on the Illumina HiSeq System. As for the original processing: In a later analysis, tens of millions of unique TCR beta chains were counted across the roughly 700 repertoires, and roughly 11 million of these chains were shared by at least two donors. A nearest-neighbor algorithm error-corrected the raw reads and collapsed the reads into unique sequences, merging closely related sequences to remove PCR and sequencing errors. Alignment of CDR3 sequences to IMGT reference sequences was used to assign V, D and J gene segments. Each retained sequence needed at least a six-nucleotide match to both a V gene segment and a J gene segment. A rearrangement was called productive if the CDR3 had no stop codons and remained in frame with V and J, and every other rearrangement was called non-productive. Following IMGT convention, CDR3 was defined as the stretch from the second conserved V-encoded cysteine to the conserved J-encoded phenylalanine. The earlier analysis of more than 450 of the donors excluded sequences that lacked an unambiguous match to a single V gene segment. An earlier analysis of over 450 of the donors classified V segments as functional when productive rearrangements were above 56.7% and as segregating when the standard deviation between donors was above 5%. A statistical classification framework was built to diagnose cytomegalovirus status from the catalog of TCR beta chain sequences. V and J gene assignment, in a later analysis, came from comparing TCR nucleotide sequences with IMGT/GENE-DB human TR gene sequences. The TCRdist pipeline was used in a later analysis to assign CDR3 sequences and most-parsimonious VDJ recombination scenarios. A later analysis defined each TCR beta chain by its CDR3 amino acid sequence plus V-gene family, and excluded reads lacking a unique V-gene family. As a way to deal with suspected cross-contamination and a sequencing artifact, a later analysis dropped 640 or so nucleotide sequences that were highly shared and had low generation probability. In a later analysis, a clonal expansion index for each public chain was calculated from normalized within-repertoire ranks of inferred template counts. In a later analysis, generation probabilities were computed using a VDJ recombination model fitted to out-of-frame rearrangements, and the results were checked against IGoR. In a later analysis, TCR-TCR, TCR-HLA and TCR-CMV co-occurrence was scored with hypergeometric tests, and a repertoire-size bias correction was applied to TCR pairs. To estimate false discovery rates, a later analysis permuted the HLA or CMV assignments 20 times. In a later analysis, co-occurring TCRs were grouped using DBSCAN, and TCRdist sequence similarity was added for clustering within HLA-allele-positive subsets. Repertoires with fewer than 30,000 or more than 120,000 public chains were left out of co-occurrence clustering, as were four to six repertoires with anomalous nucleotide sharing. The table comes from immuneACCESS by way of TCRdb, which keeps in-frame sequences with V and J called. Part of the clones is missing from these tables; in studies checked, under half for an unresolved V gene and the rest for unknown reasons. V, J and clone size reflect that table, while D and trimming were determined from the DNA. Per the sample table, the count is just over 60,000 clones. The ten largest clones capture more than 5% of the sample.

Material: PBMCs. This sequence was found in a man aged 30 to 45 in good health and CMV-seropositive. Rearrangement joined TRBV30 to TRBJ2-7, with 11 bases in between that match TRBD2. The DNA reads TGTGCCTGGAGTCCAGGGACTAGCGGCAAGGGCGAGCAGTACTTC. Translated, this gives CAWSPGTSGKGEQYF.